This is a list of T cell receptor beta chains from one sample in a study of beta chain features in type 1 diabetes. Profiled with immunoSEQ multiplex PCR; TCRdb holds only in-frame clones, not every one. The sample has 10,000 to 15,000 clones; under 50% are singletons. Sequencing was done on a sample of stem cell memory CD4+ T cells from blood. The receptors come from a man younger than 35 in good health. The CDR3 runs from the conserved cysteine through the conserved F or W. D genes are given only for firm matches. Part of the rows lack a size; the others show once, few, many or a class for expanded clones.

NA	few	TRBJ1-5	TRBV4-2	CASSQVRRDNQPQHF	TGTGCCAGCAGCCAAGTTCGGAGGGACAATCAGCCCCAGCATTTT
TRBD1	NA	TRBJ2-7	TRBV18	CASSRSGTGVYEQYF	TGTGCCAGCTCGCGATCCGGGACAGGGGTGTACGAGCAGTACTTC
TRBD1	once	TRBJ2-2	TRBV6-6	CASSDRGGGELFF	TGTGCCAGCAGTGACAGGGGAGGCGGGGAGCTGTTTTTT
TRBD1	once	TRBJ2-2	TRBV6-1	CASSSGQGPGELFF	TGTGCCAGCAGTTCGGGACAGGGTCCCGGGGAGCTGTTTTTT
NA	once	TRBJ2-5	TRBV9	CASSVAPNAQQETQYF	TGTGCCAGCAGCGTAGCCCCAAATGCCCAGCAAGAGACCCAGTACTTC
NA	few	TRBJ1-4	TRBV7-6	CASSLWGVEKLFF	TGTGCCAGCAGCTTATGGGGGGTCGAGAAACTGTTTTTT
NA	NA	TRBJ1-2	TRBV28	CASSLYDSYYGYTF	TGTGCCAGCAGTTTATATGACAGTTACTATGGCTACACCTTC
TRBD2	few	TRBJ2-3	TRBV7-9	CASSLGLAGGTSTDTQYF	TGTGCCAGCAGCTTGGGACTAGCGGGGGGCACGTCCACAGATACGCAGTATTTT
TRBD2	NA	TRBJ2-3	TRBV4-2	CASSQELAGGPYTQYF	TGTGCCAGCAGCCAAGAGCTAGCGGGGGGGCCATATACGCAGTATTTT
NA	few	TRBJ2-5	TRBV5-1	CASSLAGLQETQYF	TGCGCCAGCAGCTTGGCGGGACTCCAAGAGACCCAGTACTTC
NA	few	TRBJ2-6	TRBV6-6	CASSYRELVGANVLTF	TGTGCCAGCAGTTATCGGGAGTTGGTTGGGGCCAACGTCCTGACTTTC
NA	NA	TRBJ2-5	TRBV11-2	CASSLGLQVIQETQYF	TGTGCCAGCAGCTTAGGTCTACAGGTGATCCAAGAGACCCAGTACTTC
NA	NA	TRBJ1-5	TRBV2	CASSVRSNNQPQHF	TGTGCCAGCAGTGTGCGGTCAAATAATCAGCCCCAGCATTTT
NA	NA	TRBJ2-7	TRBV19	CASSIGGSTINEQYF	TGTGCCAGTAGTATTGGGGGGTCGACGATTAACGAGCAGTACTTC
TRBD1	few	TRBJ1-5	TRBV6-1	CASSGGQGNQPQHF	TGTGCCAGCAGTGGGGGACAGGGCAATCAGCCCCAGCATTTT
NA	few	TRBJ1-4	TRBV28	CASSNVGEKLFF	TGTGCCAGCAGTAACGTCGGGGAAAAACTGTTTTTT
TRBD1	NA	TRBJ2-6	TRBV15	CATSRRGQGTGANVLTF	TGTGCCACCAGCAGAAGGGGACAGGGGACTGGGGCCAACGTCCTGACTTTC
TRBD2	NA	TRBJ2-5	TRBV29-1	CSVEVNSGGHQETQYF	TGCAGCGTTGAAGTAAATAGCGGGGGACACCAAGAGACCCAGTACTTC
TRBD1	NA	TRBJ1-2	TRBV4-3	CASSPQGAVGGYTF	TGCGCCAGCAGCCCGCAGGGGGCGGTCGGCGGCTACACCTTC
TRBD1	NA	TRBJ2-1	TRBV5-1	CASSVGQGAYNEQFF	TGCGCCAGCAGCGTGGGACAGGGGGCCTACAATGAGCAGTTCTTC
NA	NA	TRBJ2-5	TRBV5-4	CASSSTTVGQETQYF	TGTGCCAGCAGCTCGACTACCGTGGGCCAAGAGACCCAGTACTTC
TRBD1	NA	TRBJ2-5	TRBV25-1	CASRGDRGPQETQYF	TGTGCCAGCAGGGGGGACAGGGGCCCCCAAGAGACCCAGTACTTC
NA	NA	TRBJ2-1	TRBV11-2	CASSFREAYNEQFF	TGTGCCAGCAGCTTCAGGGAGGCGTACAATGAGCAGTTCTTC
NA	NA	TRBJ2-3	TRBV7-2	CASRSGSTDTQYF	TGTGCCAGCAGATCGGGGAGCACAGATACGCAGTATTTT
TRBD1	NA	TRBJ1-2	TRBV6-7	CASSSRDRVGYTF	TGTGCCAGCAGCTCCCGGGACAGGGTTGGCTACACCTTC
NA	few	TRBJ1-1	TRBV7-2	CASSPGQNTEAFF	TGTGCCAGCAGCCCGGGACAGAACACTGAAGCTTTCTTT
NA	NA	TRBJ2-7	TRBV6-5	CASSPTSYEQYF	TGTGCCAGCAGCCCCACTTCATACGAGCAGTACTTC
TRBD1	NA	TRBJ2-7	TRBV7-2	CASSLEGRGRDEQYF	TGTGCCAGCAGCTTAGAAGGCAGGGGGCGAGACGAGCAGTACTTC
NA	NA	TRBJ1-4	TRBV27	CASRTQGSNEKLFF	TGTGCCAGCAGGACACAGGGCTCTAATGAAAAACTGTTTTTT
TRBD2	NA	TRBJ2-1	TRBV7-3	CASRQSGGAAFEQFF	TGTGCCAGCAGACAAAGCGGGGGGGCCGCGTTTGAGCAGTTCTTC
NA	few	TRBJ1-1	TRBV29-1	CSVGRFVGGHTEAFF	TGCAGCGTTGGGCGGTTTGTGGGGGGTCACACTGAAGCTTTCTTT
NA	few	TRBJ2-3	TRBV4-3	CASSQGGGNPRGDTQYF	TGCGCCAGCAGCCAAGGGGGGGGCAATCCACGGGGAGATACGCAGTATTTT
NA	NA	TRBJ2-2	TRBV4-2	CASSQGLSGELFF	TGTGCCAGCAGCCAGGGACTGTCCGGGGAGCTGTTTTTT
NA	few	TRBJ1-2	TRBV19	CASSISHGDYGYTF	TGTGCCAGTAGTATTAGCCACGGAGACTATGGCTACACCTTC
NA	NA	TRBJ1-2	TRBV4-1	CASSQDFGGLNYGYTF	TGCGCCAGCAGCCAAGATTTCGGGGGATTAAACTATGGCTACACCTTC
TRBD1	NA	TRBJ2-7	TRBV6-6	CASSGQGHYEQYF	TGTGCCAGCAGTGGACAGGGGCACTACGAGCAGTACTTC
TRBD2	NA	TRBJ2-3	TRBV14	CASSLGLVGGSDTQYF	TGTGCCAGCAGCCTTGGACTAGTTGGTGGCTCAGATACGCAGTATTTT
NA	NA	TRBJ1-2	TRBV5-4	CASSLAGASYGYTF	TGTGCCAGCAGCTTGGCAGGGGCCAGCTATGGCTACACCTTC
TRBD1	NA	TRBJ1-5	TRBV6-6	CASSHRQGGQPQHF	TGTGCCAGCAGTCACCGACAGGGCGGGCAGCCCCAGCATTTT
NA	NA	TRBJ2-3	TRBV5-1	CASSLAGGGGRVDTQYF	TGCGCCAGCAGCTTGGCCGGAGGGGGGGGCCGGGTAGATACGCAGTATTTT
NA	few	TRBJ2-2	TRBV10-3	CAISEPNTGELFF	TGTGCCATCAGTGAGCCTAACACCGGGGAGCTGTTTTTT
NA	NA	TRBJ2-4	TRBV28	CASSFGGFKNIQYF	TGTGCCAGCAGTTTTGGGGGGTTCAAAAACATTCAGTACTTC
NA	NA	TRBJ2-2	TRBV6-1	CASSVRTGELFF	TGTGCCAGCAGTGTCAGGACCGGGGAGCTGTTTTTT
NA	NA	TRBJ2-1	TRBV7-2	CASSLYVGGTYNEQFF	TGTGCCAGCAGCTTGTACGTGGGGGGTACGTACAATGAGCAGTTCTTC
NA	NA	TRBJ1-5	TRBV7-6	CASSLAGQGSGQPQHF	TGTGCCAGCAGCTTAGCCGGGCAGGGGTCGGGTCAGCCCCAGCATTTT
NA	NA	TRBJ2-2	TRBV27	CASGQINTGELFF	TGTGCCAGCGGGCAGATCAACACCGGGGAGCTGTTTTTT
TRBD1	few	TRBJ2-2	TRBV5-1	CASSSGTANTGELFF	TGCGCCAGCAGCTCCGGGACAGCGAACACCGGGGAGCTGTTTTTT
TRBD2	few	TRBJ2-6	TRBV4-2	CASSQTTSGIHSGANVLTF	TGTGCCAGCAGCCAAACCACTAGCGGGATTCACTCTGGGGCCAACGTCCTGACTTTC
TRBD2	NA	TRBJ2-5	TRBV7-2	CASSPSLTSGGKETQYF	TGTGCCAGCAGTCCTTCCCTAACTAGCGGGGGAAAAGAGACCCAGTACTTC
NA	NA	TRBJ1-3	TRBV29-1	CSVEGTSGNTIYF	TGCAGCGTTGAAGGGACATCCGGAAACACCATATATTTT
NA	NA	TRBJ2-3	TRBV5-1	CASSLVVLGDTQYF	TGCGCCAGCAGCTTGGTGGTACTTGGAGATACGCAGTATTTT
TRBD2	NA	TRBJ2-5	TRBV5-1	CASSFGSGGQETQYF	TGCGCCAGCAGCTTTGGGAGCGGGGGACAAGAGACCCAGTACTTC
TRBD1	NA	TRBJ2-2	TRBV5-1	CASSLMGQGDTGELFF	TGCGCCAGCAGCTTGATGGGACAGGGGGACACCGGGGAGCTGTTTTTT
NA	NA	TRBJ1-2	TRBV7-9	CASSLELGYGYTF	TGTGCCAGCAGCTTAGAGCTAGGCTATGGCTACACCTTC